Reported below is one T cell receptor (beta chain). What it binds is unknown. The assay was immunoSEQ multiplex PCR, and TCRdb's table has in-frame clones only and misses some. The table includes roughly 110,000 clones, roughly four fifths detected once. This CDR3 is 17 amino acids long. Germline loops: CDR1 LGHDT, CDR2 YNNKEL (reference sequence). V lost 4 bases and J 3 bases, leaving 19 bases between the germline ends. This sample is drawn from a study of T cell responses to AZD1222 COVID-19 vaccine. Study results and limitations: Mostly white British, mostly female donors; authors suggested clonal diversity may be underestimated. Spike-specific TCR breadth and depth rose after two AZD1222 doses.

The chain combines TRBV3-1 (or the pseudogene TRBV3-2) with TRBJ1-5; possible D gene TRBD1, 6 bases. The specimen comprised peripheral blood, sampled on day 0 of AZD1222 vaccination. The sequence derives from an adult in good health. CDR3 protein: CASSPSPGGAFNQPQHF. The CDR3 DNA reads TGTGCCAGCAGCCCGTCGCCCGGGGGGGCGTTCAATCAGCCCCAGCATTTT.